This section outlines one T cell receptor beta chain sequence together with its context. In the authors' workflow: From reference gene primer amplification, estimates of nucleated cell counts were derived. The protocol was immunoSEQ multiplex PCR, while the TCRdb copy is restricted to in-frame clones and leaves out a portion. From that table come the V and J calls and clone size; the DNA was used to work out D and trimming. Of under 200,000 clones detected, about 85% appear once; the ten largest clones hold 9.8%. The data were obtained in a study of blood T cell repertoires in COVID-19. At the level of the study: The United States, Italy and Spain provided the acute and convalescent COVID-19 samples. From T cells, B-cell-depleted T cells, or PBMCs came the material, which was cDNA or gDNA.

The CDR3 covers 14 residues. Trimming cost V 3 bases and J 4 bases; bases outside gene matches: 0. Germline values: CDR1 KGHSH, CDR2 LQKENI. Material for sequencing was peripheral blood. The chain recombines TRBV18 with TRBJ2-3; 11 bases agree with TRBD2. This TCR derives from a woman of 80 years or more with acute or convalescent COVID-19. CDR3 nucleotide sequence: TGTGCCAGCTCACCTAGCGGGAGGGCAGATACGCAGTATTTT. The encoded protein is CASSPSGRADTQYF.